Listed here are 21 T cell receptor beta chains from one sample, sequenced in a study of CD8 T cells in Susac syndrome. Random-hexamer reverse transcription was applied to roughly 0.5 to 1 ug RNA. MiXCR, applied by TCRdb to the immunoSEQ multiplex PCR reads, yields one record per CDR3 protein. The table shows some 47,000 distinct CDR3 sequences, with 92% occurring only once. Source material: CD8+ T cells from PBMCs. These receptors all come from a human donor in good health.

CDR3 sequence (DNA): TGTGCCAGCCGCCCCGTGGGCGCTTACTACGAGCAGTACTTC. It specifies CASRPVGAYYEQYF. V gene TRBV6-2 or TRBV6-3 combines with J gene TRBJ2-7, with unresolved D. CDR3 size: 14 residues. CDR1 and CDR2 from the germline V gene are MNHEY and SVGEGT. Trimming removed 8 bases from V and 3 bases from J, with 17 bases in between.

The V and J genes are TRBV28 and TRBJ1-1; TRBD1 is a possible D gene (5 bases). The CDR3 totals 15 residues. V was cut by 2 bases and J by 5 bases, with 15 bases left in between. Germline CDR1 is MDHEN and CDR2 is SYDVKM. CDR3 amino acids: CASSLLMGELTEAFF. As DNA, the CDR3 is TGTGCCAGCAGTTTACTAATGGGGGAGTTGACTGAAGCTTTCTTT.

The sample holds one count of this clonotype. This sequence joins TRBV27 and TRBJ2-7; D gene unclear. Trimming pared 5 bases from V and 5 bases from J, leaving 13 bases between. This CDR3 has 13 residues. Germline lookup yields CDR1 MNHEY and CDR2 SMNVEV (reference sequence). This CDR3 reads CASSPRLADEQYF. CDR3 coding DNA: TGTGCCAGCAGTCCGCGCCTGGCCGACGAGCAGTACTTC.

The rearrangement joins TRBV3-1 to TRBJ2-3, with TRBD1 as a possible D gene (6 bases). The V and J ends lost 0 bases and 2 bases respectively, with 12 bases between them. The CDR3 extends over 16 amino acids. CDR1 and CDR2 (germline): LGHDT, YNNKEL (reference sequence). This CDR3 reads CASSQDLNRATDTQYF. CDR3 coding DNA: TGTGCCAGCAGCCAAGATCTGAACAGGGCCACAGATACGCAGTATTTT.

This rearrangement joins TRBV14 to TRBJ2-7; D remains unclear. The CDR3 spans 13 residues. Germline values: CDR1 SGHDN, CDR2 FVKESK. V lost 3 bases and J lost 2, with 8 bases in between. CDR3 region: CASSHGLPYEQYF. DNA for the CDR3: TGTGCCAGCAGCCATGGGCTGCCCTACGAGCAGTACTTC.

This chain uses TRBV5-1 with TRBJ2-7; D is perhaps TRBD2 (5 bases). V gave up 4 bases and J gave up 5 bases, with 13 bases separating them. The germline V gene encodes CDR1 SGHRS and CDR2 YFSETQ. CDR3 length equals 13 residues. CDR3 DNA: TGCGCCAGCAGCATCGGACTGGGCGACGAGCAGTACTTC. Translated, it gives CASSIGLGDEQYF.

The chain uses TRBV30 and TRBJ2-7, with 7 bases matching TRBD1. This CDR3 spans 12 amino acids. V dropped 2 bases and J dropped 5; count of bases not matched to a gene: 3. Looked up from germline, CDR1 is GTSNPN and CDR2 is SVGIG (reference sequence). The CDR3 bases are TGTGCCTGGAGTCCGACAGGGAACGAGCAGTACTTC. Its protein product is CAWSPTGNEQYF.

The chain is built from TRBV29-1 and TRBJ1-1; TRBD1 agrees at 8 bases. The CDR3 extends over 13 amino acids. Trimming cost V 5 bases and J 4 bases; bases outside gene matches: 6. CDR1 is SQVTM, CDR2 ANQGSEA, per germline. The CDR3 protein is CSVPGTGGTEAFF. DNA of the CDR3: TGCAGCGTTCCCGGGACAGGAGGCACTGAAGCTTTCTTT.

The V gene is TRBV19, the J gene TRBJ2-1, with unresolved D. Between the trimmed V and J ends, which lost 2 bases and 5 bases, there was a span of 7 bases. Germline values: CDR1 LNHDA, CDR2 SQIVND (reference sequence). The CDR3 consists of 13 residues. This CDR3 is CASSITGDNEQFF. The DNA of the CDR3 is TGTGCCAGTAGTATAACTGGAGACAATGAGCAGTTCTTC.

The chain carries TRBV7-9 and TRBJ1-1; D unresolved. CDR3 length: 16 amino acids. V was trimmed by 5 bases and J by 0 bases, leaving 16 bases between them. Germline CDR1 reads SEHNR; CDR2 reads FQNEAQ (reference sequence). The CDR3 here is CASSDSIVGMNTEAFF. Written as DNA, the CDR3 is TGTGCCAGCAGCGACTCCATTGTGGGCATGAACACTGAAGCTTTCTTT.

The V gene is TRBV25-1, the J gene TRBJ2-7; 14 bases align to TRBD2. Looked up from germline, CDR1 is MGHDK and CDR2 is SYGVNS. The CDR3 loop spans 18 amino acids. The V segment lost 5 bases and the J segment 0 bases; nucleotides outside the gene matches: 9. CDR3 sequence: CASSPGTSGSLLSYEQYF. CDR3 nucleotides: TGTGCCAGCAGTCCAGGGACTAGCGGGAGCCTCCTCTCCTACGAGCAGTACTTC.

DNA of the CDR3: TGCAGCGTTGCGGGCGCTTATGGCTACACCTTC. It encodes CSVAGAYGYTF. J is TRBJ1-2 and V is TRBV29-1; D remains ambiguous. V was pared by 4 bases and J by 5 bases, with 8 bases between. The V gene's germline CDR1 is SQVTM and CDR2 ANQGSEA. CDR3 length: 11 amino acids.

This clonotype is a singleton in its sample. The gene calls are TRBV5-1 and TRBJ2-1; no clear D. Germline V lookup: CDR1 SGHRS, CDR2 YFSETQ. The CDR3 loop spans 11 amino acids. V was shortened by 6 bases and J by 5 bases, with 6 bases between the two germline ends. DNA for the CDR3: TGCGCCAGCAAGGAGAACAATGAGCAGTTCTTC. Its protein product is CASKENNEQFF.

The CDR3 DNA follows: TGTGCCAGCAGCCCTCCAAACGGGGGCTATGGCTACACCTTC. Amino acid sequence: CASSPPNGGYGYTF. The chain links TRBV7-9 to TRBJ1-2; a possible D gene is TRBD1 (5 bases). Trimming removed 5 bases at V and 4 bases at J, with 14 bases between. CDR1 SEHNR and CDR2 FQNEAQ come from the germline V gene (reference sequence). The CDR3 is 14 amino acids.

CDR3 loop: CASSLAGLAEQETQYF. The CDR3 bases are TGTGCCAGCAGCTTAGCGGGACTAGCGGAGCAAGAGACCCAGTACTTC. The genes are TRBV7-2 and TRBJ2-5; 11 nucleotides line up with TRBD2. This CDR3 contains 16 residues. J was trimmed by 2 bases and V by 0 bases; bases with no gene match: 2. The germline gives CDR1 SGHTA, CDR2 FQGNSA.

V usage is TRBV29-1 and J usage is TRBJ2-1, with D tentatively TRBD2 (6 bases). V lost 6 bases to trimming and J lost 6 bases, with 21 bases between them. Germline V CDR1 and CDR2: SQVTM, ANQGSEA. This CDR3 contains 15 residues. In DNA, the CDR3 is TGCAGCGTCAAAGGGGAGGCCCTCATCTTCAATGAGCAGTTCTTC. Translated: CSVKGEALIFNEQFF.

V and J are TRBV10-3 and TRBJ2-1, with D possibly matching TRBD2 (6 bases). Trimming removed 2 bases from V and 6 bases from J, with 11 bases in between. Germline assignment: CDR1 ENHRY and CDR2 SYGVKD. CDR3 length: 14 residues. The CDR3 reads CAISEELASNEQFF. The CDR3 DNA reads as TGTGCCATCAGTGAGGAACTAGCTTCCAATGAGCAGTTCTTC.

The V call is TRBV19, the J call TRBJ2-2, with D perhaps matching TRBD1 or TRBD2 (5 bases each). The CDR3 runs 16 residues. Germline CDR1 is LNHDA and CDR2 is SQIVND (reference sequence). Between the trimmed V and J ends, which lost 4 bases and 4 bases, there was a span of 16 bases. Here the CDR3 DNA reads TGTGCCAGTAGTAACCGGGACCCCCGGGGCACCGGGGAGCTGTTTTTT. This sequence encodes CASSNRDPRGTGELFF.

This sequence joins TRBV20-1 and TRBJ1-2; TRBD1 agrees at 9 bases. Germline V gene lookup returns CDR1 DFQATT and CDR2 SNEGSKA (reference sequence). The V and J ends lost 6 bases and 5 bases, in that order; junction bases with no gene match: 10. This CDR3 is 14 amino acids long. The CDR3: CSAPRDREGYGYTF. CDR3 in DNA: TGCAGTGCCCCCCGGGACAGGGAGGGATATGGCTACACCTTC.

The V call is TRBV2, the J call TRBJ2-2; no firm D call. V lost 8 bases and J 6 bases, leaving 16 bases between the germline ends. The CDR3 extends over 14 amino acids. The germline gives CDR1 SNHLY, CDR2 FYNNEI. CDR3 sequence: CASSMAALAGELFF. In DNA form, the CDR3 reads TGTGCCAGCTCCATGGCGGCACTCGCCGGGGAGCTGTTTTTT.

The rearrangement uses TRBV3-1 and TRBJ2-7; D is ambiguous. The germline V gene has CDR1 LGHDT and CDR2 YNNKEL (reference sequence). The V end was cut by 4 bases, the J end by 7 bases, with 11 bases between. This CDR3 has 12 residues. The CDR3 bases are TGTGCCAGCAGCCCGGCCGGCCTTGAGCAGTACTTC. Protein product: CASSPAGLEQYF.